This T cell receptor delta chain stems from a study of γδ T cells in repeated Plasmodium falciparum infection. Turning to this clone: The TCRdb protein comes from a much larger clone and disagrees with this DNA's translation at residue 6, likely due to a read error; the protein given here is derived from the DNA.

TCRdb fed the multiplex PCR reads into CATT to redo clone calling. This table holds roughly 93,000 delta-chain clones, roughly 1.4% found once. The sample comprised gamma-delta T cells from blood. The receptor's source is a pool of human donors (malaria-infected and uninfected, not separated).

The CDR3 loop reads CACDVPPPGGYGSTYKLIF. The CDR3 DNA is TGTGCCTGTGACGTCCCGCCTCCTGGGGGATACGGAAGCACCTATAAACTCATCTTT. The genes are TRDV2 and TRDJ1; 12 bases map to TRDD3. Here the J gene came from matching the DNA to germline, since TCRdb omits it. This CDR3 is 19 amino acids long. CDR1 is GEAIGNYY, CDR2 EKD, per germline.